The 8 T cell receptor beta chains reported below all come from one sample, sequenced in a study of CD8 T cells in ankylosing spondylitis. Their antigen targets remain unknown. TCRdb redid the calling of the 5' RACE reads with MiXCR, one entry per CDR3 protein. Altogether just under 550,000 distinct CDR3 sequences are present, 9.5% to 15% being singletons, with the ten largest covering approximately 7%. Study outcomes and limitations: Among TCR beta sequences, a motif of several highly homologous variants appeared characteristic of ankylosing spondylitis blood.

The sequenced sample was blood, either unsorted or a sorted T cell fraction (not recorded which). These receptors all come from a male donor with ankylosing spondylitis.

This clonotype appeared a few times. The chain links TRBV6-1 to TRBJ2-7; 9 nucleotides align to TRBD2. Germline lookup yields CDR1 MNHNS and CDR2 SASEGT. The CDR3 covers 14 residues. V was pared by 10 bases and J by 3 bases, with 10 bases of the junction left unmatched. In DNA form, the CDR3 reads TGTGCCACCATCTCTAGCGGGGCCCTCTACGAGCAGTACGTC. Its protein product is CATISSGALYEQYV.

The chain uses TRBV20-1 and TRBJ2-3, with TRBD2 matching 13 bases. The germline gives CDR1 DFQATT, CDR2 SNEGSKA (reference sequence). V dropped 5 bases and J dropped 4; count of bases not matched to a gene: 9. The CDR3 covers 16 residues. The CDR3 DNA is TGCAGTGCTCTCCCCGGACTAGCGGGAGATTCAGATACGCAGTATTTT. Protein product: CSALPGLAGDSDTQYF.

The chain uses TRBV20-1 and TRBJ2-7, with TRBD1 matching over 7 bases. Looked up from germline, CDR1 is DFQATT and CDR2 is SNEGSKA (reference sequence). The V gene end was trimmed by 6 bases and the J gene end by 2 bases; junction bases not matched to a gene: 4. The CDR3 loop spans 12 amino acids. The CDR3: CSAVTGAYEQYF. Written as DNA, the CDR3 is TGCAGTGCCGTCACAGGGGCCTACGAGCAGTACTTC.

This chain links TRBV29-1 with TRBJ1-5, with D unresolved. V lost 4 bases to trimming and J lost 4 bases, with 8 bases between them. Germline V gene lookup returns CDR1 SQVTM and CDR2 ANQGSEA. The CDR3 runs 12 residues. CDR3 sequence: CSVALGNQPQHF. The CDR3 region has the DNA TGCAGCGTTGCCCTGGGGAATCAGCCCCAGCATTTT.

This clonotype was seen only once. The chain's CDR3 is CSAGTDTGGGETQYF. CDR3 bases: TGCAGTGCTGGAACCGACACAGGGGGCGGGGAGACCCAGTACTTC. The V call is TRBV20-1, the J call TRBJ2-5; 9 positions agree with TRBD1. Trimming removed 5 bases from V and 5 bases from J; junction bases left unmatched: 12. Germline V gene sequence: CDR1 DFQATT, CDR2 SNEGSKA (reference sequence). CDR3 length equals 15 residues.

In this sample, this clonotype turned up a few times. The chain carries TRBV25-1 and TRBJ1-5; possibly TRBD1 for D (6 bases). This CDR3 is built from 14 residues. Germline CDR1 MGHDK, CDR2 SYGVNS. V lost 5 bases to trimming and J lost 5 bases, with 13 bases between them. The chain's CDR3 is CASSPPDSYQPQHF. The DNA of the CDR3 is TGTGCCAGCAGTCCCCCGGACAGCTATCAGCCCCAGCATTTT.

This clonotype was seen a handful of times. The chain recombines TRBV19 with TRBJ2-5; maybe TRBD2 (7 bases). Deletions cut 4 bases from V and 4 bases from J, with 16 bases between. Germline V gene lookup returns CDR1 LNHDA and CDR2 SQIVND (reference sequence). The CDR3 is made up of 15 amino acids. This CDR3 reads CASSKGEGLIETQYF. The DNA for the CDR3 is TGTGCCAGTAGTAAGGGGGAGGGCCTTATAGAGACCCAGTACTTC. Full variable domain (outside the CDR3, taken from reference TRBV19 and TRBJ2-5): DGGITQSPKYLFRKEGQNVTLSCEQNLNHDAMYWYRQDPGQGLRLIYYSQIVNDFQKGDIAEGYSVSREKKESFPLTVTSAQKNPTAFYLCASSKGEGLIETQYFGPGTRLLVL.

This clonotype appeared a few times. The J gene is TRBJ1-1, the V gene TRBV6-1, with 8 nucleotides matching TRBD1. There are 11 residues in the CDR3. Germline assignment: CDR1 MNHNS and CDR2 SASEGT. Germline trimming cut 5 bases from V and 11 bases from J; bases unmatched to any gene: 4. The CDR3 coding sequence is TGTGCCAGCAGTCAGGACAGGGCGGCTTTCTTT. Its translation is CASSQDRAAFF.